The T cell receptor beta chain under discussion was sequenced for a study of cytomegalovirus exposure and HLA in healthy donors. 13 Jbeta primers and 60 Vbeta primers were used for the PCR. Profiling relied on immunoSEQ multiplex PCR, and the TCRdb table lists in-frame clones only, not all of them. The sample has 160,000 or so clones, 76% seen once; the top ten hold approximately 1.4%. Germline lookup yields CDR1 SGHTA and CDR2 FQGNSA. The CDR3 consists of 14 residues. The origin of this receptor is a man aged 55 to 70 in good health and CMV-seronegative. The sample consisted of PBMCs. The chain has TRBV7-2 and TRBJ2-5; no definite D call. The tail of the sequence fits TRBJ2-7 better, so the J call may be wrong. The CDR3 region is CASSWADLPGEQYF. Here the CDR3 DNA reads TGTGCCAGCAGCTGGGCCGACCTGCCCGGCGAGCAGTACTTC.